One and the same sample provided the 2 T cell receptor beta chains below, sequenced in a study of response to subunit inactivated influenza vaccine. MiXCR, run by TCRdb on the RT-PCR reads, gives a single entry per CDR3 protein. The top ten hold 10% to 15% of the sample, which has hundreds of thousands of distinct CDR3 sequences, 7.6% seen once. This material consisted of PBMCs from blood, taken less than 30 months after vaccination. Every receptor here comes from a man aged 45-69 years who received an inactivated influenza vaccine.

A few counts support this clonotype. J is TRBJ1-2 and V is TRBV11-2; D possibly corresponds to TRBD1 (6 bases). The length of the CDR3 is 13 residues. The germline V and J ends were trimmed by 5 bases and 6 bases, with 13 bases remaining between them. The germline gives CDR1 SGHAT, CDR2 FQNNGV. The CDR3 loop reads CASSAGVGNGYTF. The CDR3 nucleotides read TGTGCCAGCAGCGCAGGGGTAGGAAATGGCTACACCTTC.

The rearrangement links TRBV20-1 to TRBJ2-3; 9 nucleotides align to TRBD2. The germline gives CDR1 DFQATT, CDR2 SNEGSKA (reference sequence). The CDR3 contains 13 residues. V lost 6 bases to trimming and J lost 3 bases; unmatched junction nucleotides: 4. For the CDR3, the DNA is TGCAGTGCGGCTGGACTAGCGACAGATACGCAGTATTTT. It specifies CSAAGLATDTQYF.